The rows below give T cell receptor beta chains drawn from one sample of a study of cytomegalovirus exposure and HLA in healthy donors. The repertoire was sequenced with immunoSEQ multiplex PCR; TCRdb's copy has only in-frame clones and lacks some. The table has under 200,000 clones, around 82% seen once. Sequencing input: PBMCs. The source of these receptors is a man between 35 and 55 years old in good health and CMV-seronegative. The CDR3 runs from the conserved cysteine through the conserved F or W. D genes are given only for firm matches. The size field is filled for only some rows; it gives once, few, many or a size class.

v_gene	abundance	d_gene	j_gene	CDR3aa	CDR3nt
TRBV18	-	-	TRBJ2-1	CASSPLETGSTYNEQFF	TGTGCCAGCTCACCACTGGAGACAGGCTCAACCTACAATGAGCAGTTCTTC
TRBV2	-	-	TRBJ2-7	CASRDAGADYEQYF	TGTGCCAGCAGGGACGCGGGGGCGGACTACGAGCAGTACTTC
TRBV30	-	-	TRBJ2-2	CAWSGTGAYVGELFF	TGTGCCTGGAGTGGGACGGGAGCTTATGTCGGGGAGCTGTTTTTT
TRBV27	-	-	TRBJ1-1	CASSLRQVNTEAFF	TGTGCCAGCAGTTTAAGACAGGTGAACACTGAAGCTTTCTTT
TRBV15	few	-	TRBJ2-5	CATSPRDDRHYF	TGTGCCACCAGCCCCCGGGACGACAGGCATTACTTC
TRBV5-4	-	TRBD2	TRBJ2-1	CASSWGGTSSNEQFF	TGTGCCAGCAGCTGGGGGGGGACTAGCTCCAATGAGCAGTTCTTC
TRBV29-1	once	-	TRBJ2-7	CSVVHSYEQYF	TGCAGCGTTGTCCACTCCTACGAGCAGTACTTC
TRBV5-1	-	TRBD2	TRBJ2-1	CASSSAPAGASYNEQFF	TGCGCCAGCAGCTCAGCCCCAGCGGGAGCGTCCTACAATGAGCAGTTCTTC
TRBV27	-	TRBD2	TRBJ2-7	CASRGLAGPSSYEQYF	TGTGCCAGCAGGGGACTAGCGGGACCCTCTTCCTACGAGCAGTACTTC
TRBV5-1	-	TRBD1	TRBJ1-5	CASSLATGRNQPQHF	TGCGCCAGCAGCTTGGCGACAGGGCGCAATCAGCCCCAGCATTTT
TRBV7-2	few	-	TRBJ2-7	CASSLAGGTTYEQYF	TGTGCCAGCAGCTTAGCAGGCGGTACGACTTACGAGCAGTACTTC
TRBV11-3	-	TRBD2	TRBJ2-7	CASSLQGLAGVRNEQYF	TGTGCCAGCAGCTTACAAGGACTAGCGGGAGTACGCAACGAGCAGTACTTC
TRBV27	-	-	TRBJ2-7	CASSLGTGDEQYF	TGTGCCAGCAGTTTAGGAACGGGTGACGAGCAGTACTTC
TRBV19	-	-	TRBJ2-3	CASSIESGRADTQYF	TGTGCCAGTAGTATAGAGAGCGGAAGGGCAGATACGCAGTATTTT
TRBV2	-	TRBD1	TRBJ1-4	CASGQGESRF	TGTGCCAGCGGACAGGGGGAATCTCGTTTT
TRBV18	few	-	TRBJ1-3	CASSPEVDSGNTIYF	TGTGCCAGCTCACCGGAGGTCGACTCTGGAAACACCATATATTTT
TRBV5-1	-	TRBD1	TRBJ1-2	CASSGTGGPYGYTF	TGCGCCAGCAGCGGGACAGGGGGCCCTTATGGCTACACCTTC
TRBV12-5	-	TRBD1	TRBJ1-5	CASGFGQGGQPQHF	TGTGCTAGTGGTTTCGGGCAGGGGGGACAGCCCCAGCATTTT
TRBV6-6	-	-	TRBJ2-2	CASRPGPGELFF	TGTGCCAGCAGACCGGGTCCAGGGGAGCTGTTTTTT
TRBV20-1	-	-	TRBJ1-3	CSARTGGTIYF	TGCAGTGCTAGAACGGGGGGCACCATATATTTT
TRBV7-3	-	TRBD1	TRBJ1-2	CASSSTGGANYGYTF	TGTGCCAGCAGCTCTACAGGGGGAGCTAACTATGGCTACACCTTC
TRBV7-3	-	-	TRBJ2-1	CASSSPPGGSSYNEQFF	TGTGCCAGCAGCTCCCCCCCCGGGGGAAGCTCCTACAATGAGCAGTTCTTC
TRBV4-1	few	TRBD1	TRBJ1-1	CASSQEGVRGGVTEAFF	TGCGCCAGCAGCCAAGAAGGGGTGCGAGGGGGCGTCACTGAAGCTTTCTTT
TRBV6-5	-	TRBD2	TRBJ2-3	CASSPGTSPTDTQYF	TGTGCCAGCAGCCCCGGGACTAGCCCCACAGATACGCAGTATTTT
TRBV6-5	-	-	TRBJ2-3	CASSYRDLQDTQYF	TGTGCCAGCAGTTATCGGGACTTACAAGATACGCAGTATTTT
TRBV4-1	-	-	TRBJ1-2	CASSQDLGHPLGYGYTF	TGCGCCAGCAGCCAAGATCTGGGGCACCCTTTGGGCTATGGCTACACCTTC
TRBV6-5	few	-	TRBJ1-6	CASRRAYNSPLHF	TGTGCCAGCAGGCGGGCGTATAATTCACCCCTCCACTTT